Following are 30 T cell receptor beta chains from one sample sequenced in a study of CD8+CD57+ T cells in acquired aplastic anemia. Flow cytometry had shown expanded CD8+CD57+ cells in the patients chosen for sequencing. Genomic DNA constituted the template upon which TCR beta VDJ and CDR3 profiling was performed. TCRdb itself ran the reads through MiXCR, one entry per CDR3 protein. The sample lists about 240,000 distinct CDR3 sequences; around half were seen once. What was sequenced was sorted CD4+, CD8+, or CD8+CD57+ T cells (not recorded which) from PBMCs. These receptors all come from a human donor with aplastic anemia.

V usage is TRBV3-1 and J usage is TRBJ2-1; maybe TRBD1 (5 bases). Per the germline V gene, CDR1 is LGHDT and CDR2 is YNNKEL (reference sequence). CDR3 length equals 14 residues. The V gene lost 4 bases and the J gene lost 8 bases, with 15 bases spanning the gap. The CDR3 DNA follows: TGTGCCAGCAGCCTTACCACAAGGGGCGATGAGCAGTTCTTC. It specifies CASSLTTRGDEQFF.

CDR3 region: CATSRDPAAGYGYTF. The CDR3 region has the DNA TGTGCCACCAGCAGAGATCCGGCAGCGGGGTATGGCTACACCTTC. The V call is TRBV15, the J call TRBJ1-2; D is unclear. The V and J ends lost 0 bases and 5 bases respectively, with 13 bases between them. CDR3 length: 15 amino acids. Germline V lookup: CDR1 LNHNV, CDR2 YYDKDF (reference sequence).

This clonotype occurred many times. V and J are TRBV6-5 and TRBJ1-1; D unclear. The V gene's germline CDR1 is MNHEY and CDR2 SVGAGI. This CDR3 spans 12 amino acids. Trimming took off 6 bases at V and 5 bases at J, with 10 bases between the two ends. CDR3 nucleotides: TGTGCCAGCAGCCACGGCGGTACTGAAGCTTTCTTT. Translating gives CASSHGGTEAFF.

The sample holds many counts of this clonotype. This chain uses TRBV15 with TRBJ1-5; 10 bases map to TRBD1. The V gene end was trimmed by 4 bases and the J gene end by 0 bases; junction bases not matched to a gene: 9. This CDR3 has 18 amino acids. The germline CDR1 and CDR2 sequences are LNHNV and YYDKDF (reference sequence). CDR3 protein: CATSTRTGGGYSNQPQHF. The CDR3 DNA reads TGTGCCACCAGCACAAGGACAGGGGGGGGTTATAGCAATCAGCCCCAGCATTTT.

Notes on this clonotype: The junction differs from germline at one of its ends, possibly a read error. The gene calls are TRBV10-3 and TRBJ2-1; 7 bases line up with TRBD1. Per the germline V gene, CDR1 is ENHRY and CDR2 is SYGVKD. This CDR3 is built from 15 residues. The CDR3 nucleotides are TGTGCCAGCAGCCAGTACGACAGGGTGGGCAATGGGCAGTTCTTC. Translated, it gives CASSQYDRVGNGQFF.

The J gene is TRBJ1-1, the V gene TRBV29-1; D unresolved. This CDR3 spans 14 amino acids. Germline CDR1 and CDR2: SQVTM and ANQGSEA. V was pared by 4 bases and J by 2 bases, with 14 bases between. In DNA form, the CDR3 reads TGCAGCGTTGCACCATTGACGGGAAACACTGAAGCTTTCTTT. It codes for CSVAPLTGNTEAFF.

This clonotype was seen repeatedly, ten times or more. The chain recombines TRBV7-9 with TRBJ1-1, with D unclear. Deletions cut 4 bases from V and 0 bases from J, with 12 bases between. Germline CDR1 reads SEHNR; CDR2 reads FQNEAQ (reference sequence). The length of the CDR3 is 15 residues. CDR3: CASSYHRPMNTEAFF. CDR3 nucleotide sequence: TGTGCCAGCAGCTACCATCGACCGATGAACACTGAAGCTTTCTTT.

This sequence joins TRBV7-2 and TRBJ2-1; 9 bases fit TRBD1. This CDR3 is built from 15 residues. Germline V gene lookup returns CDR1 SGHTA and CDR2 FQGNSA. V dropped 5 bases and J dropped 10; count of bases not matched to a gene: 12. CDR3: CASSPPRQGVDEQFF. The CDR3 DNA follows: TGTGCCAGCAGCCCCCCCCGACAGGGGGTCGACGAGCAGTTCTTC.

The table lists this clonotype with many counts. This sequence joins TRBV9 and TRBJ1-4; D perhaps matches TRBD1 (6 bases). There are 14 residues in the CDR3. CDR1 is SGDLS and CDR2 is YYNGEE in the germline V gene. Deletions cut 5 bases from V and 6 bases from J, with 14 bases between. CDR3 nucleotide sequence: TGTGCCAGCAGGGCAGGGGCCGGCGATGAAAAACTGTTTTTT. As protein: CASRAGAGDEKLFF.

The chain combines TRBV7-9 with TRBJ2-7; D is unresolved. V lost 5 bases to trimming and J lost 2 bases, with 13 bases between them. CDR1 and CDR2 from the germline V gene are SEHNR and FQNEAQ (reference sequence). This CDR3 contains 14 residues. The CDR3 is CASSHELETYEQYF. The CDR3 DNA reads as TGTGCCAGCAGCCATGAGCTGGAGACCTACGAGCAGTACTTC.

V usage is TRBV2 and J usage is TRBJ1-5, with D possibly matching TRBD1 (5 bases). The CDR3 runs 14 residues. Trimming pared 7 bases from V and 2 bases from J, leaving 12 bases between. Germline V gene data show CDR1 as SNHLY and CDR2 as FYNNEI. CDR3 in DNA: TGTGCCAGCACCCTAGGGGACGGCAATCAGCCCCAGCATTTT. This translates into CASTLGDGNQPQHF.

The V gene is TRBV10-3, the J gene TRBJ2-7; the match to TRBD2 covers 11 bases. The trim removed 10 bases at V and 2 bases at J, leaving 16 bases unmatched. CDR3 size: 17 residues. The germline gives CDR1 ENHRY, CDR2 SYGVKD. The CDR3 DNA sequence: TGTGCCAGCCAACTAGCGGGGGCAGGGATGGGAGCCTACGAGCAGTACTTC. It encodes CASQLAGAGMGAYEQYF.

This clonotype was observed many times. The rearrangement uses TRBV20-1 and TRBJ1-1; 7 nucleotides line up with TRBD1. The CDR3 totals 15 residues. Germline lookup yields CDR1 DFQATT and CDR2 SNEGSKA (reference sequence). V shed 1 base and J 7 bases; nucleotides not matched to a gene: 12. CDR3 protein: CSARAGTVSPIEAFF. The CDR3 DNA reads as TGCAGTGCTAGAGCCGGGACAGTTTCACCCATTGAAGCTTTCTTT.

The chain has TRBV15 and TRBJ2-5; TRBD1 agrees at 8 bases. The V segment lost 4 bases and the J segment 4 bases; nucleotides outside the gene matches: 5. In germline, CDR1 is LNHNV, CDR2 YYDKDF (reference sequence). This CDR3 contains 14 residues. The CDR3 loop reads CATSKRTGSETQYF. The CDR3 nucleotides are TGTGCCACCAGCAAAAGGACAGGGTCAGAGACCCAGTACTTC.

J is TRBJ2-7 and V is TRBV24-1; D is ambiguous. Germline V gene lookup returns CDR1 KGHDR and CDR2 SFDVKD. V lost 3 bases and J 4 bases, leaving 12 bases between the germline ends. The CDR3 consists of 14 residues. The CDR3 spells CATSDDAPGYEQYF. The CDR3 bases are TGTGCCACCAGTGATGACGCGCCGGGTTACGAGCAGTACTTC.

This clonotype turned up a few times. The genes are TRBV19 and TRBJ1-2, with TRBD1 matching over 8 bases. The CDR3 extends over 16 amino acids. Germline V gene data show CDR1 as LNHDA and CDR2 as SQIVND (reference sequence). V gave up 6 bases and J gave up 1 base; unmatched junction bases: 10. The CDR3 sequence is CASSLGDRSNNYGYTF. The CDR3 nucleotides read TGTGCCAGTAGCCTTGGGGACAGGAGCAATAACTATGGCTACACCTTC.

The CDR3 nucleotides read TGCAGCGTTGTAGCCGTGAACACTGAAGCTTTCTTT. Translation: CSVVAVNTEAFF. The chain carries TRBV29-1 and TRBJ1-1; D is undetermined. CDR1 SQVTM and CDR2 ANQGSEA come from the germline V gene. The V end lost 4 bases, the J end lost 0 bases, and 6 bases lay between the germline ends. CDR3 size: 12 residues.

The V and J genes are TRBV27 and TRBJ2-7; weak D call: TRBD2 (6 bases). V dropped 8 bases and J dropped 4 bases, with 12 bases sitting between them. The length of the CDR3 is 12 residues. Looked up from germline, CDR1 is MNHEY and CDR2 is SMNVEV (reference sequence). In DNA form, the CDR3 reads TGTGCCAGCGGAGGGGCAGGGTACGAGCAGTACTTC. It translates to CASGGAGYEQYF.

This clonotype was detected many times. The chain combines TRBV15 with TRBJ1-2; D is unresolved. The CDR3 has 12 residues. CDR1 and CDR2 (germline): LNHNV, YYDKDF (reference sequence). Trimming removed 5 bases from V and 6 bases from J, with 10 bases in between. CDR3 bases: TGTGCCACCAGCCTGAGTAGTAATGGCTACACCTTC. This codes for CATSLSSNGYTF.

This rearrangement joins TRBV5-1 to TRBJ2-7, with TRBD1 identical over 12 bases. CDR1 is SGHRS and CDR2 is YFSETQ in the germline V gene. V dropped 4 bases and J dropped 6; count of bases not matched to a gene: 11. The CDR3 consists of 16 residues. Here the CDR3 DNA reads TGCGCCAGCAGCCTAGGGGACAGGGGGCTTGATGGCGAGCAGTACTTC. This codes for CASSLGDRGLDGEQYF.

This clonotype occurred many times. This chain uses TRBV7-9 with TRBJ2-3; the match to TRBD2 covers 8 bases. V lost 5 bases and J lost 3; bases outside the gene matches: 7. Germline V gene sequence: CDR1 SEHNR, CDR2 FQNEAQ (reference sequence). CDR3 length: 15 residues. CDR3 DNA: TGTGCCAGCAGCCCGGGGGGGAGCGGTACAGATACGCAGTATTTT. Its translation is CASSPGGSGTDTQYF.

The rearrangement uses TRBV5-6 and TRBJ1-1; TRBD1 aligns across 8 bases. CDR1 is SGHDT, CDR2 YYEEEE, per germline. V lost 1 base to trimming and J lost 7 bases; unmatched junction nucleotides: 3. CDR3 length equals 13 residues. CDR3 sequence reads: CASSLRDRREAFF. The CDR3 nucleotides are TGTGCCAGCAGCTTGAGGGACAGGCGTGAAGCTTTCTTT.

This chain links TRBV15 with TRBJ2-5; tentatively, D is TRBD1 (6 bases). The germline V gene encodes CDR1 LNHNV and CDR2 YYDKDF (reference sequence). V shed 10 bases and J shed 3 bases, with 15 bases lying between them. CDR3 length: 13 residues. CDR3 loop: CASSPGAEETQYF. The CDR3 nucleotides are TGTGCCAGCAGTCCAGGGGCGGAAGAGACCCAGTACTTC.

This clonotype has just a few counts. This chain joins TRBV7-9 and TRBJ1-1; 9 positions agree with TRBD1. The V gene end was trimmed by 5 bases and the J gene end by 8 bases; junction bases not matched to a gene: 6. CDR3 length: 13 residues. Germline CDR1 SEHNR, CDR2 FQNEAQ (reference sequence). CDR3: CASSPEQGAEAFF. The CDR3, as DNA: TGTGCCAGCAGCCCTGAACAGGGGGCAGAAGCTTTCTTT. Full variable domain (rest looked up from reference TRBV7-9 and TRBJ1-1): DTGVSQNPRHKITKRGQNVTFRCDPISEHNRLYWYRQTLGQGPEFLTYFQNEAQLEKSRLLSDRFSAERPKGSFSTLEIQRTEQGDSAMYLCASSPEQGAEAFFGQGTRLTVV.

This clonotype showed up many times. The chain recombines TRBV13 with TRBJ2-3; no definite D call. Germline V gene lookup returns CDR1 PRHDT and CDR2 FYEKMQ (reference sequence). V lost 2 bases to trimming and J lost 0 bases, with 9 bases between them. CDR3 size: 15 residues. DNA of the CDR3: TGTGCCAGCAGCTTATACACCTCAAGCACAGATACGCAGTATTTT. The encoded protein is CASSLYTSSTDTQYF. Full variable domain (outside the CDR3, taken from reference TRBV13 and TRBJ2-3): AAGVIQSPRHLIKEKRETATLKCYPIPRHDTVYWYQQGPGQDPQFLISFYEKMQSDKGSIPDRFSAQQFSDYHSELNMSSLELGDSALYFCASSLYTSSTDTQYFGPGTRLTVL.

This clonotype was found many times. The chain uses TRBV20-1 and TRBJ1-2, with unresolved D. The CDR3 is 13 amino acids. Germline V gives CDR1 DFQATT, CDR2 SNEGSKA (reference sequence). The germline V and J ends were trimmed by 0 bases and 6 bases, with 11 bases remaining between them. For the CDR3, the DNA is TGCAGTGCTAGAGATTACAGTCATAATGGCTACACCTTC. Encoded protein: CSARDYSHNGYTF.

The chain has TRBV19 and TRBJ1-1; no definite D call. Germline CDR1 reads LNHDA; CDR2 reads SQIVND (reference sequence). Trimming pared 10 bases from V and 5 bases from J, leaving 14 bases between. CDR3 length: 12 residues. CDR3 coding DNA: TGTGCCACCCGGGAGGGAGGGACTGAAGCTTTCTTT. Protein sequence: CATREGGTEAFF.

For this clonotype: Relative to the germline gene, one junction end is altered; a read error may explain this. The gene calls are TRBV7-9 and TRBJ2-1; D is uncertain. Germline CDR1 reads SEHNR; CDR2 reads FQNEAQ (reference sequence). The CDR3 is 15 amino acids. The CDR3 reads CASSLVQLSYNEQFF. The DNA of the CDR3 is TGTGCCAGCAGTTTAGTCCAACTATCCTACAATGAGCAGTTCTTC.

The chain carries TRBV10-3 and TRBJ2-7; TRBD2 aligns across 8 bases. The CDR3 covers 13 residues. J was trimmed by 3 bases and V by 8 bases; bases with no gene match: 6. Germline V gene sequence: CDR1 ENHRY, CDR2 SYGVKD. The CDR3 DNA reads as TGTGCCATCTCTAGCGGGCCGAGCTACGAGCAGTACTTC. Protein: CAISSGPSYEQYF.

The chain joins TRBV5-1 to TRBJ2-7; 16 bases match TRBD2. The CDR3 spans 18 residues. The J segment lost 6 bases and the V segment lost 3 bases, leaving 12 bases of the junction unmatched. Per the germline V gene, CDR1 is SGHRS and CDR2 is YFSETQ. CDR3 amino acids: CASSWPGLAGGPRSEQYF. The CDR3 DNA follows: TGCGCCAGCAGCTGGCCGGGACTAGCGGGAGGGCCGAGGAGCGAGCAGTACTTC.